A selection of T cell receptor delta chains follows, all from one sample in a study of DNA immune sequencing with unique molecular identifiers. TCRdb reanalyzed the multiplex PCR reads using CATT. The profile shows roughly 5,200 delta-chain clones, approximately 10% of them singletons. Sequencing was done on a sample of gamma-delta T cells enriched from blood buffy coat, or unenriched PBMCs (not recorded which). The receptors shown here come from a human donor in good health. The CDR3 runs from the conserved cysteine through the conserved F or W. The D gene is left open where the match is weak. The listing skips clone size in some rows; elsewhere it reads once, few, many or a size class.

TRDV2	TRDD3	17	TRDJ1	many	TGTGCCTGTGACCCAGGTAGTGGGGGACCAGACACCGATAAACTCATCTTT	CACDPGSGGPDTDKLIF
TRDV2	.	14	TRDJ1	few	TGTGCCTGTGACACCTGGGGGCTCAGCGATAAACTCATCTTT	CACDTWGLSDKLIF
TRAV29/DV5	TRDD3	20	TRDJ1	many	TGTGCAGCAAGCGACCTACCCATCCTACTGGGGGATCCAGACACCGATAAACTCATCTTT	CAASDLPILLGDPDTDKLIF
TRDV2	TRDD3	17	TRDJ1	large	TGTGCCTGTGACTCCCTCCTGGGGGCTCCCAACACCGATAAACTCATCTTT	CACDSLLGAPNTDKLIF
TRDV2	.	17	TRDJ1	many	TGTGCCTGTGACACCCTACCGGGGGAGCCCAACACCGATAAACTCATCTTT	CACDTLPGEPNTDKLIF
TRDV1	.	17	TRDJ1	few	TGTGCTCTTGGGGAACTGGAAAAAGGGGGGTTGAACGATAAACTCATCTTT	CALGELEKGGLNDKLIF
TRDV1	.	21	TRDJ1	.	TGTGCTCTTGGGGAAAATCCTCCTACTGTGTTTAGTTCGAAGTACACCGATAAACTCATCTTT	CALGENPPTVFSSKYTDKLIF
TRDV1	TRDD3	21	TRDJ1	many	TGTGCTCTTGGGGAACTACAAATTCGTACACTACTGGGGGATACCACCGATAAACTCATCTTT	CALGELQIRTLLGDTTDKLIF
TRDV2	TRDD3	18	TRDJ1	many	TGTGCCTGTGACACTCTCCGTACTGGGGGATGGTACACCGATAAACTCATCTTT	CACDTLRTGGWYTDKLIF
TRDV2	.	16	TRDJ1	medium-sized	TGTGCCTGTGACACCGTCTCGGGACTACATACCGATAAACTCATCTTT	CACDTVSGLHTDKLIF
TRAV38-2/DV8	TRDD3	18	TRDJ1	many	TGTGCTTATGCCGCCCCATACTGGGGGATACGCCAGTGGGGAAAACTCATCTTT	CAYAAPYWGIRQWGKLIF
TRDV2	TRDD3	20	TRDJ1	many	TGTGCCTGTGACACCGTAGCCTCCTACGAACTGGGGGATCACACCGATAAACTCATCTTT	CACDTVASYELGDHTDKLIF
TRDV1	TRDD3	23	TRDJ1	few	TGTGCTCTTGGGGAACAGGGTGACAGGCATTCACTGGGGAGGGTACGACACACCGATAAACTCATCTTT	CALGEQGDRHSLGRVRHTDKLIF
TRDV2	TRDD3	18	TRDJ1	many	TGTGCCTGTGACACGCTACTGGGGGATATTGAAATCACCGATAAACTCATCTTT	CACDTLLGDIEITDKLIF
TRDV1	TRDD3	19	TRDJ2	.	TGTGCTCTTGGGCCCCGCGTGGAGTGGGGGATACGGAAAGCAGCACAACTCTTCTTT	CALGPRVEWGIRKAAQLFF
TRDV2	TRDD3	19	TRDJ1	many	TGTGCCTGTGACACCGTCTCATTGGGGGATACGCGGACCACCGATAAACTCATCTTT	CACDTVSLGDTRTTDKLIF
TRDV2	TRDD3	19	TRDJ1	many	TGTGCCTGTGACACTCTGGGGCTGGGGGATATCCCGTACACCGATAAACTCATCTTT	CACDTLGLGDIPYTDKLIF
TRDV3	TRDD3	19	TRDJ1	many	TGTGCCTCCCTAAACCTGCTCGAGGGGGGATACATGCCTTGGCATAAACTCATCTTT	CASLNLLEGGYMPWHKLIF
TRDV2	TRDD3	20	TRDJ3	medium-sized	TGTGCCTGTGACACAGTACTGGGGGATACGCTATCCTGGGACACCCGACAGATGTTTTTC	CACDTVLGDTLSWDTRQMFF
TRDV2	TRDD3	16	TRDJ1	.	TGTGCCTGTGACAAGCTGGGGGATCCAGACACCGATAAACTCATCTTT	CACDKLGDPDTDKLIF
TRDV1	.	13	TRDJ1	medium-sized	TGTGCTCTTGGGAACCTCGGGACCGATAAACTCATCTTT	CALGNLGTDKLIF
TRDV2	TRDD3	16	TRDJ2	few	TGTGCCTGTGACGGTTTACTGGGGGATACGACAGCACAACTCTTCTTT	CACDGLLGDTTAQLFF
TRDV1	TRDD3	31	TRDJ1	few	TGTGCTCTTGGGGAACCCCCAGGCTTCCTACGGCTGGGGGATACAAACCGAAGAGCTCTGGGGGATAACAGCCACACCGATAAACTCATCTTT	CALGEPPGFLRLGDTNRRALGDNSHTDKLIF
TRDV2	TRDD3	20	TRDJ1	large	TGTGCCTGTGACACCTACGGTTTGTCGGGATACGGGCCCAACACCGATAAACTCATCTTT	CACDTYGLSGYGPNTDKLIF